Included here is one T cell receptor (beta chain) sequence, with context. In its sample, this clone was seen a few times. Its antigen is not yet known. Base qualities are not recorded, but no much larger clone differs from it by a single base. The sample comes from a study of blood T cell repertoires in COVID-19 (dated by TCRdb to between 2020 and 2021). With respect to the entire study: Collaborator samples came from the United States, Italy and Spain and covered acute and convalescent phases of COVID-19. The repertoires were released in a freely available public database meant as a resource for research on the immune response to SARS-CoV-2. Subjects who had been exposed to COVID-19, were actively infected with it, or had recovered from it provided the deeply sampled blood TCRbeta repertoires that made up the dataset. The prospective study material was composed of cDNA or gDNA derived from T cells, B-cell-depleted T cells, or PBMCs. The sample metadata nearly always contained a de-identified subject ID, COVID-19 status, age in years and sex. Where available, HLA class I and class II types were taken from metadata supplied by the sample provider and were not determined by assay-based typing. The samples were drawn from two sources: the first 160 participants of the ongoing ImmuneRACE study, and approximately 1,300 subjects contributed by 6 global collaborators. The paper's findings and limits, for the study overall: How much clinical and demographic metadata was included differed by source and by participant, and the metadata was provided uncurated.

The immunoSEQ Assay, a bias-controlled multiplex PCR, was used to amplify TCRbeta CDR3 regions from genomic DNA. The authors' analysis ran thus. The number of nucleated cells in each sample was estimated by amplification of reference gene primers within the assay. To quantify the absolute abundance of each unique TCRbeta CDR3 rearrangement, sequence reads were collapsed and filtered. For each sample, productive Simpson clonality was calculated as the square root of Simpson's diversity index over productive rearrangements. TCRdb retrieved this table from immuneACCESS and kept in-frame rearrangements only. Not all clones are present; in checked studies, unresolved V genes account for under half, and no reason is known for the remainder. That table supplies the V and J calls and clone size; D and trimming were determined from the DNA. The sample table records 300,000 or so clones; over 80% of these occur just once. Jointly, the top ten make up 3% to 4.5% of the sample.

Each collaborating institution followed its own protocols to collect whole blood in K2EDTA tubes. For TCRbeta analysis, collaborators shipped samples in one of three forms: frozen whole blood, isolated PBMCs, or DNA extracted from either of those sample types. Per the germline V gene, SGHRS is the CDR1 and YFSETQ is the CDR2. The CDR3 covers 15 residues, taking in both the cysteine and the phenylalanine. Kept here is only the CDR3 DNA, which spans 45 bases and is read in frame from base 1. For this chain, trimming is 3 bases at the V end and 0 bases at the J end, and the number of junction bases without a gene match is 2.

The rearrangement combines TRBV5-1 with TRBJ1-4, and 7 bases in between align with TRBD1. The source of this sequence is a woman aged 40 to 55 with acute or convalescent COVID-19. The sequencing sample was made of peripheral blood. The CDR3 reads CASSSQGATNEKLFF. In nucleotide form, the sequence is TGCGCCAGCAGCTCTCAGGGGGCAACTAATGAAAAACTGTTTTTT.